One sample yielded the 13 T cell receptor beta chains listed below, sequenced in a study of beta chain features in type 1 diabetes. General study points: Moderately but significantly shorter TCRB CDR3s were found in Type 1 diabetes patients in all four CD4+ subsets.

Their recognized antigens are unknown. Every bit of the isolated RNA underwent reverse transcription, so sequencing read expressed TCRB transcripts. Libraries were prepared by immunoSEQ multiplex PCR; TCRdb keeps only in-frame clonotypes and omits some of them. The sample has 400,000 or so clones; around 9.6% are singletons. Sequencing used central memory CD4+ T cells from blood. The receptors were sampled from a man aged 30 to 39 with type 1 diabetes.

CDR3 sequence reads: CASSERDQPQHF. The CDR3 coding sequence is TGTGCCAGCAGTGAGAGGGATCAGCCCCAGCATTTT. The V gene is TRBV6-1, the J gene TRBJ1-5; no clear D gene. The germline V gene has CDR1 MNHNS and CDR2 SASEGT. The CDR3 extends over 12 amino acids. The ends were cut back, 3 bases at V and 5 bases at J, with 5 bases in the middle.

This clone has more than one count but fewer than ten. This chain joins TRBV4-3 and TRBJ2-3, with 8 positions matching TRBD1. V was clipped by 0 bases and J by 2 bases; unmatched bases: 7. CDR3 size: 17 residues. CDR1 LGHNA and CDR2 YSLEER come from the germline V gene. The CDR3 DNA is TGCGCCAGCAGCCAAGATGGACAGGGACATTTCACAGATACGCAGTATTTT. Translated, it gives CASSQDGQGHFTDTQYF.

V is TRBV12-5 and J is TRBJ2-1, with TRBD1 matching 8 bases. Germline lookup yields CDR1 LGHNT and CDR2 FRNRAP. The CDR3 has 15 amino acids. Germline trimming cut 1 base from V and 8 bases from J; bases unmatched to any gene: 7. CDR3 protein: CASGLGQGFGDEQFF. The CDR3 DNA reads TGTGCTAGTGGTTTGGGACAGGGGTTCGGGGATGAGCAGTTCTTC.

This clone was found many times. The chain combines TRBV19 with TRBJ1-2; D unclear. The germline V gene encodes CDR1 LNHDA and CDR2 SQIVND (reference sequence). V was trimmed by 7 bases and J by 2 bases, leaving 11 bases between them. CDR3 length equals 13 residues. CDR3 sequence: CASNDNQNYGYTF. The CDR3 bases are TGTGCCAGTAATGACAACCAGAACTATGGCTACACCTTC.

The chain couples TRBV7-6 to TRBJ2-3, with D unclear. The CDR3 is 13 residues long. CDR1 and CDR2 from the germline V gene are SGHVS and FNYEAQ. V was clipped by 1 base and J by 8 bases, with 10 bases between them. DNA for the CDR3: TGTGCCAGCAGCTTAGGCCAGTATGGTACGCAGTATTTT. Translating gives CASSLGQYGTQYF.

The gene calls are TRBV4-2 and TRBJ1-2; possibly TRBD1 for D (6 bases). The germline V and J ends were trimmed by 7 bases and 3 bases, with 21 bases remaining between them. This CDR3 comprises 16 residues. Germline CDR1 and CDR2: LGHNA and YNFKEQ. The CDR3 DNA follows: TGTGCCAGCACCCGAGGGAATACAGGGATCGACTATGGCTACACCTTC. Residues: CASTRGNTGIDYGYTF.

The sample holds a few counts of this clone. The chain employs TRBV5-4 and TRBJ2-2; 10 bases are a match to TRBD1. Germline CDR1 and CDR2: SGHNT and YYREEE (reference sequence). The CDR3 contains 16 residues. V shed 4 bases and J 4 bases; nucleotides not matched to a gene: 7. In DNA form, the CDR3 reads TGTGCCAGCAGCGACGACAGGGGGCGAGGCACCGGGGAGCTGTTTTTT. It is translated as CASSDDRGRGTGELFF.

In its sample, this clone was seen many times. The chain recombines TRBV5-1 with TRBJ2-1; D is uncertain. The CDR3 totals 14 residues. The V gene lost 0 bases and the J gene lost 5 bases, with 9 bases spanning the gap. Germline assignment: CDR1 SGHRS and CDR2 YFSETQ. CDR3 DNA sequence: TGCGCCAGCAGCTTGGGTTCGCCTGACAATGAGCAGTTCTTC. This gives the protein CASSLGSPDNEQFF.

Of note for this clone: At one boundary the junction diverges from the germline segment, which might be a read error. The chain recombines TRBV7-9 with TRBJ2-4; 8 bases are shared with TRBD1. The CDR3 totals 16 residues. The germline V gene encodes CDR1 SEHNR and CDR2 FQNEAQ (reference sequence). CDR3 region: CAGSTGGERTKNIQYF. The CDR3, as DNA: TGTGCCGGCAGTACAGGGGGAGAGAGGACCAAAAACATTCAGTACTTC.

This clone has only a few counts. The V call is TRBV5-1, the J call TRBJ2-3; D is ambiguous. Germline V gene data show CDR1 as SGHRS and CDR2 as YFSETQ. Trimming removed 2 bases at V and 3 bases at J, with 4 bases between. The CDR3 totals 12 residues. Here the CDR3 reads CASSFSTDTQYF. The CDR3 DNA follows: TGCGCCAGCAGCTTTTCTACAGATACGCAGTATTTT.

The chain couples TRBV4-2 to TRBJ1-2; the D gene is possibly TRBD1 (5 bases). CDR1 and CDR2 (germline): LGHNA, YNFKEQ. The CDR3 spans 15 residues. V lost 0 bases to trimming and J lost 8 bases, with 16 bases between them. CDR3 in DNA: TGTGCCAGCAGCCAAGATCCGAAAGGGGCGGGAGGCTACACCTTC. It translates to CASSQDPKGAGGYTF.

V is TRBV7-9 and J is TRBJ2-3; D not resolved. Trimming removed 3 bases from V and 3 bases from J, with 7 bases in between. CDR1 is SEHNR, CDR2 FQNEAQ, per germline (reference sequence). The CDR3 length is 13 residues. CDR3 sequence (DNA): TGTGCCAGCAGCTTTCGTGGGACAGATACGCAGTATTTT. This translates into CASSFRGTDTQYF.

A few counts support this clone. The chain couples TRBV5-1 to TRBJ2-5, with 7 bases identical to TRBD1. This CDR3 region has 14 residues. Losses at the gene ends were 3 bases for V and 3 bases for J; bases not matched to a gene: 5. Germline CDR1 reads SGHRS; CDR2 reads YFSETQ. CDR3 in amino acids: CASSSDRAEETQYF. The CDR3 coding sequence is TGCGCCAGCAGCTCCGACAGGGCCGAAGAGACCCAGTACTTC.